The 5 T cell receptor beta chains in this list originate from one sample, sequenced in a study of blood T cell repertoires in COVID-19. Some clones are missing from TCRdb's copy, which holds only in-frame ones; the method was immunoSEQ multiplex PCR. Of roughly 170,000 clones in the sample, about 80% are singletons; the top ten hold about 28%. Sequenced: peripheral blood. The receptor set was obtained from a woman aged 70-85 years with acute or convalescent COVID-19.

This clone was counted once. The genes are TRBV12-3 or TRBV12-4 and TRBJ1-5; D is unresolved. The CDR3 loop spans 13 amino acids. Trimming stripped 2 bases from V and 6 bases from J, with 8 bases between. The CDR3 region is CASSLSESQPQHF. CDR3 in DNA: TGTGCCAGCAGTTTATCGGAGTCTCAGCCCCAGCATTTT.

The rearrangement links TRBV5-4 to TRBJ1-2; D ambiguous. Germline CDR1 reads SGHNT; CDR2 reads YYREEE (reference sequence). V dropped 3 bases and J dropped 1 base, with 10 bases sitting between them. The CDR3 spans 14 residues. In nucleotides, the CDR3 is TGTGCCAGCAGCTCCGGGGTCGTTAACTATGGCTACACCTTC. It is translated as CASSSGVVNYGYTF.

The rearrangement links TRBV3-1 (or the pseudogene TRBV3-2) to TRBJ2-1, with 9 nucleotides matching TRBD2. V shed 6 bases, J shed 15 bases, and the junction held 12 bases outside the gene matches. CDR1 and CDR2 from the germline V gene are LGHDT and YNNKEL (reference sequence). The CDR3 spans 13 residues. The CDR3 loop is CASRYLHSGSLFF. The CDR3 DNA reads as TGTGCCAGCAGGTACCTTCATAGCGGGAGTCTGTTCTTC.

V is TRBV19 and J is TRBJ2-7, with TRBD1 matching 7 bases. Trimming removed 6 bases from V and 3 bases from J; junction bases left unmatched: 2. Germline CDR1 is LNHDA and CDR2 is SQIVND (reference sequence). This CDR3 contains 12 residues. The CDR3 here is CASSDRDYEQYF. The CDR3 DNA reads TGTGCCAGTAGCGACAGGGACTACGAGCAGTACTTC.

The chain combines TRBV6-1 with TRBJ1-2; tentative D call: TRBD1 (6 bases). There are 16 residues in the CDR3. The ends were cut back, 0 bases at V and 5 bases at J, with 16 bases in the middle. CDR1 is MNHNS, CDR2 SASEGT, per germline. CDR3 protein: CASSEASAGGTYGYTF. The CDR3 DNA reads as TGTGCCAGCAGTGAAGCCTCTGCGGGGGGGACATATGGCTACACCTTC.